This T cell receptor (beta chain) emerged from a study of sequential checkpoint blockade in melanoma. Study at large: Arm A got nivolumab then ipilimumab; arm B the reverse, 1:1. Both treatment sequences were followed by maintenance nivolumab.

Described treatment: randomized to nivolumab then ipilimumab (arm A) or the reverse (arm B). No patient had prior DNA-damaging chemotherapy. PBMC sorting kept live CD3+CD8+ cells without CD19 or CD56. V was clipped by 5 bases and J by 3 bases, with 16 bases between them. From germline, CDR1 is SEHNR and CDR2 FQNEAQ (reference sequence). The CDR3 loop spans 15 amino acids. The data were produced by immunoSEQ multiplex PCR, yet TCRdb's version contains in-frame clones alone and is incomplete. The table records under 6,000 clones, around four fifths of them present only once. Here the sequenced sample was CD8+ T cells sorted from blood (inferred from file names), taken from a patient given nivolumab and ipilimumab in sequence. The clonotype originates from a human donor with melanoma. V gene TRBV7-9 combines with J gene TRBJ1-1; possible D gene TRBD1, 6 bases. In nucleotides, the CDR3 is TGTGCCAGCAGCCTACCGACAGGAGACTACACTGAAGCTTTCTTT. Translating gives CASSLPTGDYTEAFF.